One and the same sample provided the 6 T cell receptor beta chains below, sequenced in a study of T cells after yellow fever vaccination. Each CDR3 protein gets one entry after TCRdb re-called the 5' RACE reads with MiXCR. The repertoire holds 450,000 to 550,000 distinct CDR3 sequences, with 20% to 25% as singletons. Sequences were derived from PBMCs, sampled roughly 23 days after the first yellow fever vaccination. Receptors originate from a young man who received the YFV17D yellow fever vaccine.

This clonotype has a single count. The V gene is TRBV3-1, the J gene TRBJ1-6; 10 positions match TRBD1. The CDR3 totals 15 residues. With 3 bases clipped from V and 7 bases from J, the junction kept 3 bases outside the gene matches. The V gene's germline CDR1 is LGHDT and CDR2 YNNKEL (reference sequence). The CDR3 loop reads CASSHWTGGNSPLHF. The CDR3 DNA sequence: TGTGCCAGCAGCCACTGGACAGGGGGAAATTCACCCCTCCACTTT.

This clonotype was recorded a few times. The chain recombines TRBV3-1 with TRBJ2-5; TRBD2 aligns across 7 bases. Trimming took 4 bases from V and 1 from J; bases not matched to a gene: 9. The CDR3 totals 16 residues. CDR1 is LGHDT, CDR2 YNNKEL, per germline (reference sequence). The CDR3 DNA sequence: TGTGCCAGCAGCCGGCCAGCGGGGACCCCCCAAGAGACCCAGTACTTC. It translates to CASSRPAGTPQETQYF.

A few counts support this clonotype. The chain joins TRBV24-1 to TRBJ2-7; D gene unclear. The germline V gene encodes CDR1 KGHDR and CDR2 SFDVKD. The CDR3 has 12 amino acids. With 7 bases removed from V and 4 bases from J, the gap between germline ends came to 10 bases. CDR3 sequence (DNA): TGTGCCACCAGGGCCGGGCCATACGAGCAGTACTTC. Translated, it gives CATRAGPYEQYF.

This clonotype came up a few times. The rearrangement links TRBV5-1 to TRBJ2-5; a possible D gene is TRBD2 (6 bases). CDR1 is SGHRS and CDR2 is YFSETQ in the germline V gene. V was clipped by 1 base and J by 2 bases, with 9 bases between them. The length of the CDR3 is 14 residues. The CDR3 loop is CASSLTSTQETQYF. In DNA form, the CDR3 reads TGCGCCAGCAGCTTGACTAGCACACAAGAGACCCAGTACTTC.

This clonotype turned up a few times. The J gene is TRBJ2-1, the V gene TRBV29-1, with D hard to call. The CDR3 sequence is 11 residues long. CDR1 and CDR2 (germline): SQVTM, ANQGSEA. The V and J ends lost 6 bases and 9 bases respectively, with 12 bases between them. CDR3 coding DNA: TGCAGCGTGGCCCGACGGGCTGAGCAGTTCTTC. This codes for CSVARRAEQFF.

This clonotype was counted only a few times. This chain uses TRBV7-2 with TRBJ1-4; 8 bases agree with TRBD1. CDR3 length: 16 amino acids. Germline lookup yields CDR1 SGHTA and CDR2 FQGNSA. Germline trimming cut 3 bases from V and 8 bases from J; bases unmatched to any gene: 11. CDR3 in DNA: TGTGCCAGCAGCTTCCCCGAGACAGGGGCGGGAGAAAAACTGTTTTTT. Its protein is CASSFPETGAGEKLFF.